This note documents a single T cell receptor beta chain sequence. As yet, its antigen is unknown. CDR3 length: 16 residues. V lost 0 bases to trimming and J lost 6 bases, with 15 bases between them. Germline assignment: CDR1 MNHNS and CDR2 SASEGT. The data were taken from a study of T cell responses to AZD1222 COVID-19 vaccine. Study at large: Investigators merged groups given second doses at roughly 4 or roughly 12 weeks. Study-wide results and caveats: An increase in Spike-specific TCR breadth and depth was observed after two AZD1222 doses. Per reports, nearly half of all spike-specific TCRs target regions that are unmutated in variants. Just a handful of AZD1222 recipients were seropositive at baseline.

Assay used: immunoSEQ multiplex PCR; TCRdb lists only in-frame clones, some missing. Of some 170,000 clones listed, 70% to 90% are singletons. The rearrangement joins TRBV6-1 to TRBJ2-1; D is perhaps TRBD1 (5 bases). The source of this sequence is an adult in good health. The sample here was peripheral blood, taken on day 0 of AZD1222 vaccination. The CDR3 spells CASSEAVAGLINEQFF. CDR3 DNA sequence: TGTGCCAGCAGTGAAGCGGTAGCAGGGCTCATCAATGAGCAGTTCTTC.